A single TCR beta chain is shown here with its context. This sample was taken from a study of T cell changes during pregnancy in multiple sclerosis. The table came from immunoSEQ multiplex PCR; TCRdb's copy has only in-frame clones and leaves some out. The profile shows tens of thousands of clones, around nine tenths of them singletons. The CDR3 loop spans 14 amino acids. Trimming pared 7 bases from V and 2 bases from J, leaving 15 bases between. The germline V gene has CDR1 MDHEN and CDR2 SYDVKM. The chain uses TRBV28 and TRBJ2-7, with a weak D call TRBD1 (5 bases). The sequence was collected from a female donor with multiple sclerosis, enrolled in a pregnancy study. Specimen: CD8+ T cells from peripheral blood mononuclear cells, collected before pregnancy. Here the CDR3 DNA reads TGTGCCAGCACCCCCACCGACAGTACCTACGAGCAGTACTTC. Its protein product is CASTPTDSTYEQYF.